Shown below are 9 T cell receptor beta chains from a single sample sequenced in a study of T cells in Graves' hyperthyroidism and ophthalmopathy. Authors of the study amplified TCR beta CDR3 regions from RNA transcripts. In the first-round RT-PCR of the TCR CDR3, the HTBI primer set was used. TCRdb called the multiplex PCR reads again in MiXCR, with one record for every CDR3 protein. This table holds nearly 600,000 distinct CDR3 sequences, 14% found once. Sequencing input: blood. The origin of the receptors is a woman between 18 and 29 years old with Graves' ophthalmopathy.

This clonotype has a count of ten or more. J is TRBJ1-4 and V is TRBV20-1, with D maybe TRBD1 (6 bases). Trimming left V 3 bases short and J 4 bases short, with 9 bases between. This CDR3 region has 13 residues. Germline lookup yields CDR1 DFQATT and CDR2 SNEGSKA (reference sequence). DNA for the CDR3: TGCAGTGCTAGTCGGGGGCGTAATGAAAAACTGTTTTTT. It codes for CSASRGRNEKLFF.

This clonotype was detected ten times or more. This chain uses TRBV9 with TRBJ2-1; D might be TRBD2 (5 bases). The germline gives CDR1 SGDLS, CDR2 YYNGEE. Between the trimmed V and J ends, which lost 0 bases and 6 bases, there was a span of 10 bases. There are 14 residues in the CDR3. In DNA, the CDR3 is TGTGCCAGCAGCGTAGGAGGCAGCGGCAATGAGCAGTTCTTC. It specifies CASSVGGSGNEQFF.

This rearrangement joins TRBV30 to TRBJ2-7, with TRBD2 matching over 8 bases. The length of the CDR3 is 14 residues. The V segment lost 1 base and the J segment 6 bases; nucleotides outside the gene matches: 8. Germline lookup yields CDR1 GTSNPN and CDR2 SVGIG (reference sequence). In DNA, the CDR3 is TGTGCCTGGAGTGGGGGTAGCGGGATTGCCGAGCAGTACTTC. Translating it yields CAWSGGSGIAEQYF.

A few counts support this clonotype. V gene TRBV29-1 combines with J gene TRBJ2-1; 12 bases fit TRBD2. Germline V gene data show CDR1 as SQVTM and CDR2 as ANQGSEA. The CDR3 spans 13 residues. Germline trimming cut 7 bases from V and 9 bases from J; bases unmatched to any gene: 7. The CDR3 reads CSAGTSGLSEQFF. Here the CDR3 DNA reads TGCAGCGCTGGGACTAGCGGGTTGAGTGAGCAGTTCTTC.

This clonotype turned up a few times. The chain links TRBV19 to TRBJ2-7, with 10 bases identical to TRBD2. This CDR3 has 14 amino acids. V gave up 8 bases and J gave up 2 bases; unmatched junction bases: 6. Germline V gene data show CDR1 as LNHDA and CDR2 as SQIVND (reference sequence). CDR3 sequence (DNA): TGTGCCAGTTCTAGCGGGAGTGTCCCCTACGAGCAGTACTTC. Its protein is CASSSGSVPYEQYF.

This clonotype came up a few times. The gene calls are TRBV29-1 and TRBJ1-1; no reliable D call. Between the trimmed V and J ends, which lost 4 bases and 4 bases, there was a span of 10 bases. The CDR3 consists of 12 residues. CDR1 is SQVTM and CDR2 is ANQGSEA in the germline V gene. CDR3 in amino acids: CSVVSRVTEAFF. In nucleotides, the CDR3 is TGCAGCGTTGTTTCTCGGGTCACTGAAGCTTTCTTT. The complete variable domain, with remaining parts taken from reference TRBV29-1 and TRBJ1-1, reads SAVISQKPSRDICQRGTSLTIQCQVDSQVTMMFWYRQQPGQSLTLIATANQGSEATYESGFVIDKFPISRPNLTFSTLTVSNMSPEDSSIYLCSVVSRVTEAFFGQGTRLTVV.

This clonotype has a count of ten or more. The chain is built from TRBV30 and TRBJ2-7; D ambiguous. The germline V gene has CDR1 GTSNPN and CDR2 SVGIG (reference sequence). Trimming cost V 0 bases and J 6 bases, with 6 bases left between them. The length of the CDR3 is 11 residues. CDR3 region: CAWSVRPEQYF. The CDR3 DNA sequence: TGTGCCTGGAGTGTTCGGCCCGAGCAGTACTTC. The variable domain in full, with the rest retrieved from reference TRBV30 and TRBJ2-7, is SQTIHQWPATLVQPVGSPLSLECTVEGTSNPNLYWYRQAAGRGLQLLFYSVGIGQISSEVPQNLSASRPQDRQFILSSKKLLLSDSGFYLCAWSVRPEQYFGPGTRLTVT.

The J gene is TRBJ2-4, the V gene TRBV9; 8 nucleotides match TRBD1. The CDR3 runs to 19 residues. The junction had 12 bases not matched to a gene; V was cut back by 0 bases and J by 1 base. Germline CDR1 SGDLS, CDR2 YYNGEE. Here the CDR3 DNA reads TGTGCCAGCAGCGTAGCGCCGGGACAGGTGGACGGGGCCAAAAACATTCAGTACTTC. Translating gives CASSVAPGQVDGAKNIQYF.

A word on this clonotype: Possible read error: a much larger clone is one base away. The chain recombines TRBV7-3 with TRBJ2-5; D possibly corresponds to TRBD2 (5 bases). V lost 1 base to trimming and J lost 2 bases, with 11 bases between them. The V gene's germline CDR1 is SGHTA and CDR2 FQGTGA. The CDR3 sequence is 15 residues long. For the CDR3, the DNA is TGTGCCAGCAGCTTAAGTTCTAGCCCTCAAGAGACCCAGTACTTC. As protein: CASSLSSSPQETQYF.